Below are 20 T cell receptor beta chains sequenced from a single sample in a study of T cells in Graves' hyperthyroidism and ophthalmopathy. RNA transcripts gave rise to amplified TCR beta CDR3 regions. HTBI primers were the set used in a first-round RT-PCR of the TCR CDR3. TCRdb passed the multiplex PCR reads through MiXCR, listing each CDR3 protein once. This table has roughly 800,000 distinct CDR3 sequences, more than 30% appearing once. The specimen was blood. These receptors were obtained from a man aged 18 to 35 with Graves' hyperthyroidism.

This chain connects TRBV29-1 to TRBJ2-7; D call uncertain. The CDR3 extends over 10 amino acids. Germline V CDR1 and CDR2: SQVTM, ANQGSEA. Trimming stripped 8 bases from V and 4 bases from J, with 9 bases between. The CDR3 protein is CSRVSYEQYF. CDR3 DNA sequence: TGCAGCCGGGTCTCGTACGAGCAGTACTTC.

In regard to this clonotype: Given a much more abundant clone one base away, this may be a read error. V and J are TRBV6-1 and TRBJ1-2; a possible D gene is TRBD1 (5 bases). The V and J ends lost 5 bases and 6 bases respectively, with 13 bases between them. The CDR3 is 13 residues long. CDR1 and CDR2 from the germline V gene are MNHNS and SASEGT. CDR3 nucleotides: TGTGCCAGCAGTAAGGGACGGGGCGATGGCTACACCTTC. The encoded protein is CASSKGRGDGYTF.

The chain carries TRBV5-1 and TRBJ1-1; D call uncertain. Trimming took off 3 bases at V and 6 bases at J, with 12 bases between the two ends. The V gene's germline CDR1 is SGHRS and CDR2 YFSETQ. This CDR3 is built from 13 residues. The CDR3 DNA reads as TGCGCCAGCAGCTCGGACGGGAATCCTGAAGCTTTCTTT. Translated: CASSSDGNPEAFF.

This clonotype turned up a few times. The rearrangement joins TRBV19 to TRBJ2-7; the D gene is possibly TRBD1 (6 bases). CDR1 LNHDA and CDR2 SQIVND come from the germline V gene (reference sequence). The V end was cut by 2 bases, the J end by 0 bases, with 14 bases between. CDR3 length: 16 amino acids. The CDR3 region is CASSINLQGPSYEQYF. The CDR3 DNA follows: TGTGCCAGTAGTATAAACCTCCAGGGGCCCTCCTACGAGCAGTACTTC.

This clonotype has more than one count but fewer than ten. V is TRBV5-1 and J is TRBJ2-7; D is ambiguous. There are 14 residues in the CDR3. The germline V gene has CDR1 SGHRS and CDR2 YFSETQ. Trimming removed 4 bases from V and 3 bases from J, with 14 bases in between. The CDR3 DNA reads as TGCGCCAGCAGCCGAGAGGCTCCTGGCTACGAGCAGTACTTC. Its protein is CASSREAPGYEQYF. Filled out from reference TRBV5-1 and TRBJ2-7, the complete variable domain reads KAGVTQTPRYLIKTRGQQVTLSCSPISGHRSVSWYQQTPGQGLQFLFEYFSETQRNKGNFPGRFSGRQFSNSRSEMNVSTLELGDSALYLCASSREAPGYEQYFGPGTRLTVT.

The chain combines TRBV12-3 or TRBV12-4 with TRBJ1-5; D is unclear. The germline V and J ends were trimmed by 5 bases and 4 bases, with 12 bases remaining between them. This CDR3 has 14 amino acids. CDR3 DNA sequence: TGTGCCAGCAGTCCGCACGGGGAAAATCAGCCCCAGCATTTT. Amino acid sequence: CASSPHGENQPQHF.

As regards this clonotype: Just one base apart from a much larger clone, this may be a read error. The gene calls are TRBV20-1 and TRBJ1-1; D may be TRBD1 (5 bases). The CDR3 sequence is 12 residues long. V shed 4 bases and J shed 4 bases, with 10 bases lying between them. Germline CDR1 reads DFQATT; CDR2 reads SNEGSKA (reference sequence). CDR3 DNA sequence: TGCAGTGCTATACGGGGGGGCACTGAAGCTTTCTTT. Translated: CSAIRGGTEAFF.

CDR3 protein: CASRITGTSGGAGETQYF. CDR3 coding DNA: TGTGCCAGCAGGATCACCGGGACTAGCGGGGGGGCGGGGGAGACCCAGTACTTC. The chain links TRBV6-1 to TRBJ2-5, with 16 bases that match TRBD2. V shed 6 bases and J 5 bases; nucleotides not matched to a gene: 12. This CDR3 contains 18 residues. In germline, CDR1 is MNHNS, CDR2 SASEGT.

On this clonotype itself: The CDR3 end shows no conserved phenylalanine or tryptophan, and so a read error is likely. This chain uses TRBV13 with TRBJ1-3; D ambiguous. Trimming shortened V by 5 bases and J by 3 bases, and 14 bases separated the two germline ends. CDR3 length equals 15 residues. CDR1 is PRHDT and CDR2 is FYEKMQ in the germline V gene (reference sequence). The DNA for the CDR3 is TGTGCCAGCAGCACCGGTGGTAGAGGTGGAAACACCATATATCTT. The encoded protein is CASSTGGRGGNTIYL.

This clonotype was detected only a few times. The chain employs TRBV12-3 or TRBV12-4 and TRBJ1-4, with D possibly being TRBD1 (6 bases). This CDR3 has 17 residues. V lost 6 bases to trimming and J lost 0 bases, with 17 bases between them. The CDR3 spells CASRPPRQETTNEKLFF. The CDR3 DNA reads TGTGCCAGCAGGCCCCCCCGACAGGAGACAACTAATGAAAAACTGTTTTTT.

With respect to this clonotype: This may be a read error, as it is one base from a much larger clone. J is TRBJ2-5 and V is TRBV29-1; 8 nucleotides match TRBD1. The CDR3 totals 12 residues. The germline V gene encodes CDR1 SQVTM and CDR2 ANQGSEA. The CDR3 sequence is CGTLTGVETRYF. The CDR3 DNA follows: TGCGGAACCTTGACAGGGGTCGAGACCCGGTACTTC.

The genes are TRBV4-3 and TRBJ1-6, with 11 nucleotides matching TRBD1. This CDR3 contains 16 residues. CDR1 LGHNA and CDR2 YSLEER come from the germline V gene. V was pared by 0 bases and J by 6 bases, with 1 base of the junction left unmatched. The CDR3 coding sequence is TGCGCCAGCAGCCAAGAGGGACAGGGGGGTAATTCACCCCTCCACTTT. It specifies CASSQEGQGGNSPLHF.

The rearrangement links TRBV20-1 to TRBJ2-7, with TRBD2 matching 13 bases. The CDR3 length is 15 residues. The V and J ends lost 4 bases and 7 bases, in that order; junction bases with no gene match: 10. The germline V gene has CDR1 DFQATT and CDR2 SNEGSKA (reference sequence). CDR3 bases: TGCAGTGCTACCGGGGGACTAGCGGGGAGCGGGGAGCAGTACTTC. Its translation: CSATGGLAGSGEQYF.

This clonotype was found a few times. The J gene is TRBJ1-2, the V gene TRBV4-1; the D is unclear. The CDR3 is made up of 14 amino acids. With 3 bases removed from V and 4 bases from J, the gap between germline ends came to 12 bases. Germline V gene data show CDR1 as MGHRA and CDR2 as YSYEKL. The CDR3 sequence is CASSHDTRSYGYTF. The CDR3 region has the DNA TGCGCCAGCAGCCACGACACGCGCTCCTATGGCTACACCTTC.

The gene calls are TRBV29-1 and TRBJ1-1; no reliable D call. This CDR3 contains 12 residues. V was trimmed by 8 bases and J by 2 bases, leaving 12 bases between them. CDR1 and CDR2 from the germline V gene are SQVTM and ANQGSEA. The CDR3, as DNA: TGCAGCAACCCCGGAGGAAACACTGAAGCTTTCTTT. Its translation is CSNPGGNTEAFF.

This clonotype has ten or more counts. The rearrangement links TRBV29-1 to TRBJ2-7, with TRBD1 identical over 9 bases. The CDR3 extends over 14 amino acids. V dropped 5 bases and J dropped 5; count of bases not matched to a gene: 10. Germline CDR1 and CDR2: SQVTM and ANQGSEA. Written as DNA, the CDR3 is TGCAGCGTTCCCGGGACAGGGAGGTCAAACGAGCAGTACTTC. This codes for CSVPGTGRSNEQYF.

This CDR3 reads CSAGGGLQETQYF. CDR3 sequence (DNA): TGCAGTGCTGGGGGGGGGCTTCAAGAGACCCAGTACTTC. The chain couples TRBV20-1 to TRBJ2-5; D may be TRBD2 (7 bases). CDR1 is DFQATT, CDR2 SNEGSKA, per germline (reference sequence). V lost 5 bases and J lost 2, with 12 bases in between. The CDR3 has 13 residues.

This clonotype was seen only a few times. The rearrangement links TRBV11-2 to TRBJ1-2; no reliable D call. The CDR3 consists of 14 residues. V was shortened by 5 bases and J by 3 bases, with 13 bases between the two germline ends. Germline V CDR1 and CDR2: SGHAT, FQNNGV. The CDR3 bases are TGTGCCAGCAGCCCCCGAGGAGCCGACTATGGCTACACCTTC. This codes for CASSPRGADYGYTF.

Regarding this clonotype: This may be a read error: a much more frequent sequence differs by one nucleotide. This likely comes from a read error, as the CDR3 has no conserved phenylalanine or tryptophan at its end. The chain couples TRBV15 to TRBJ2-5; 14 bases fit TRBD2. In germline, CDR1 is LNHNV, CDR2 YYDKDF (reference sequence). CDR3 length equals 17 residues. Losses at the gene ends were 0 bases for V and 6 bases for J; bases not matched to a gene: 6. The CDR3 region is CATSRDLTSGGGKTQYL. The DNA of the CDR3 is TGTGCCACCAGCAGAGATCTGACTAGCGGGGGGGGCAAGACCCAGTACCTC.

The chain employs TRBV3-1 and TRBJ1-2; no reliable D call. Germline V gene lookup returns CDR1 LGHDT and CDR2 YNNKEL (reference sequence). Trimming removed 1 base from V and 0 bases from J, with 15 bases in between. The CDR3 is made up of 17 amino acids. CDR3 region: CASSQVESAYSNYGYTF. CDR3 DNA sequence: TGTGCCAGCAGCCAAGTTGAGTCGGCCTATTCTAACTATGGCTACACCTTC.